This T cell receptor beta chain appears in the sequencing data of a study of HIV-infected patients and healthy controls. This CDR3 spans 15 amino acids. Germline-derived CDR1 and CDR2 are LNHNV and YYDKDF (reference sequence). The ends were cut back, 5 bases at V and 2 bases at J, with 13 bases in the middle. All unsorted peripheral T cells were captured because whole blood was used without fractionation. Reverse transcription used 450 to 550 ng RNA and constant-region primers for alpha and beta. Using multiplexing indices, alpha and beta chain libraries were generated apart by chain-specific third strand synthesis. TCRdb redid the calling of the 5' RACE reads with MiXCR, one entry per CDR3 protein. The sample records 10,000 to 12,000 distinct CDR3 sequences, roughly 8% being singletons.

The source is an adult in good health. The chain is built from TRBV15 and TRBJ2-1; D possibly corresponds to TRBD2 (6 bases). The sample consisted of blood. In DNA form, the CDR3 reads TGTGCCACCAGCTTACGAGCGGGCGCCTACAATGAGCAGTTCTTC. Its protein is CATSLRAGAYNEQFF.